Listed below are T cell receptor beta chains from one sample, sequenced in a study of T cells after yellow fever vaccination. TCRdb ran MiXCR on the 5' RACE reads and lists one entry per CDR3 protein. The sample lists a few hundred thousand distinct CDR3 sequences, about 5.2% occurring once. The specimen was CD4+ T cells sorted from PBMCs, collected on the day of the yellow fever booster vaccination. The source is a man aged 18 to 30 who received the YFV17D yellow fever vaccine. CDR3s include the opening cysteine and the closing phenylalanine or tryptophan. Fields, in order: CDR3 length, clone size, D gene, V gene, J gene, CDR3 DNA, CDR3 protein. The D gene is left open where the match is weak. Only part of the rows carry a size: once, few, many, or a class if the clone is expanded.

17	NA	NA	TRBV3-1	TRBJ2-3	TGTGCCAGCAGCCTTCTGGCCGCGATTCCTAGCACAGATACGCAGTATTTT	CASSLLAAIPSTDTQYF
14	NA	NA	TRBV5-1	TRBJ2-2	TGCGCCAGCATCGGGGGGCCCGGCACCGGGGAGCTGTTTTTT	CASIGGPGTGELFF
13	few	NA	TRBV4-1	TRBJ2-5	TGCGCCAGCAGCCAAGGACCGATAGAGACCCAGTACTTC	CASSQGPIETQYF
18	NA	NA	TRBV19	TRBJ1-5	TGTGCCAGTAGTCCTCCGGGGGGTTGGGACCCGAGCAATCAGCCCCAGCATTTT	CASSPPGGWDPSNQPQHF
14	many	TRBD2	TRBV5-1	TRBJ2-1	TGCGCCAGCAGCTTACTAGCGGGGGGGAATGAGCAGTTCTTC	CASSLLAGGNEQFF
18	NA	TRBD2	TRBV4-2	TRBJ2-2	TGTGCCAGCAGCCAAGATCCACTAGCGGGGCTGAACACCGGGGAGCTGTTTTTT	CASSQDPLAGLNTGELFF
15	few	TRBD1	TRBV12-3/TRBV12-4	TRBJ2-1	TGTGCCAGCAGTAGACAGGGCAAATCCTACAATGAGCAGTTCTTC	CASSRQGKSYNEQFF
14	NA	TRBD1	TRBV2	TRBJ1-5	TGTGCCAGCAGTGATGTGGGACAGGATCAGCCCCAGCATTTT	CASSDVGQDQPQHF
14	few	NA	TRBV6-5	TRBJ1-1	TGTGCCAGCAGCCCGAGGAGGGTGAGAGACGAAGCTTTCTTT	CASSPRRVRDEAFF
16	many	NA	TRBV6-5	TRBJ1-6	TGTGCCAGCAGTTATGTGGGGGGCGGCCCGAATTCACCCCTCCACTTT	CASSYVGGGPNSPLHF
19	few	NA	TRBV14	TRBJ2-1	TGTGCCAGCAGCCAAGAAGGTCAATCGAGGGGCAGACGGGCATCTGAGCAGTTCTTC	CASSQEGQSRGRRASEQFF
14	few	NA	TRBV5-6	TRBJ2-3	TGTGCCAGCAGCACCCGGTCGGTGACAGATACGCAGTATTTT	CASSTRSVTDTQYF
14	few	NA	TRBV7-2	TRBJ1-1	TGTGCCAGCAGCTTACGGGAGGGCGTCACTGAAGCTTTCTTT	CASSLREGVTEAFF
18	many	TRBD2	TRBV7-9	TRBJ2-1	TGTGCCAGCATCCCCTCGGGGTGGTCGGGGGGGCCAATTAATGAGCAGTTCTTC	CASIPSGWSGGPINEQFF
21	few	TRBD2	TRBV14	TRBJ2-1	TGTGCCAGCAGCCCGGGGGCGTCGGGACTAGCGGGGGGGCCCTCCTACAATGAGCAGTTCTTC	CASSPGASGLAGGPSYNEQFF
13	few	NA	TRBV4-3	TRBJ1-2	TGCGCCAGCAGCCAAGAGGGGGTTACTGGCTACACCTTC	CASSQEGVTGYTF
12	many	NA	TRBV6-2/TRBV6-3	TRBJ1-4	TGTGCCAGCAGTCCCGGGGATGAAAAACTGTTTTTT	CASSPGDEKLFF
14	many	TRBD1	TRBV7-9	TRBJ2-7	TGTGCCAGCAGCTTCGGGACAGGGGAGTACGAGCAGTACTTC	CASSFGTGEYEQYF